These T cell receptor beta chains were read from a single sample in a study of T cells in localized non-small cell lung cancer. Profiled with immunoSEQ multiplex PCR; TCRdb holds only in-frame clones, not every one. This table has about 6,800 clones, roughly half appearing once. The sequencing used lymph node tissue, collected before any cancer treatment. All receptors derive from a man between 40 and 69 years old with stage I lung adenocarcinoma. Each CDR3 is given with its conserved first and last residue. The D gene is left open where the match is weak. The size field is filled for only some rows; it gives once, few, many or a size class.

J | size | V | D | CDR3 | DNA
TRBJ2-7 | few | TRBV9 | . | CASTSSAYEQYF | TGTGCCAGCACCTCTAGCGCCTACGAGCAGTACTTC
TRBJ1-1 | few | TRBV11-3 | . | CASSPFGTENTEAFF | TGTGCCAGCAGCCCCTTCGGGACGGAGAACACTGAAGCTTTCTTT
TRBJ2-4 | . | TRBV19 | . | CASSILISDKNIQYF | TGTGCCAGTAGTATATTAATCAGCGATAAAAACATTCAGTACTTC
TRBJ2-1 | few | TRBV11-3 | TRBD2 | CASSFRKLAGVRRDEQFF | TGTGCCAGCAGCTTCCGGAAACTAGCGGGGGTCCGTCGGGATGAGCAGTTCTTC
TRBJ1-2 | . | TRBV29-1 | . | CSVAGRTDIYYGYTF | TGCAGCGTGGCGGGGCGGACAGACATATACTATGGCTACACCTTC
TRBJ2-1 | . | TRBV15 | TRBD2 | CATSTSGGGSFYNEQFF | TGTGCCACCAGCACTTCGGGGGGAGGGAGTTTCTACAATGAGCAGTTCTTC
TRBJ2-7 | few | TRBV28 | TRBD1 | CASSKFGQESYEQYF | TGTGCCAGCAGTAAGTTCGGACAGGAGTCCTACGAGCAGTACTTC
TRBJ2-1 | . | TRBV30 | TRBD2 | CAWRGGIYNEQFF | TGTGCCTGGAGGGGGGGGATTTACAATGAGCAGTTCTTC
TRBJ2-3 | few | TRBV6-8 | . | CASCRGRTDTQYF | TGTGCCAGCTGTCGGGGGCGAACAGATACGCAGTATTTT
TRBJ2-1 | . | TRBV28 | TRBD1 | CASSWDSSYNEQFF | TGTGCCAGCAGTTGGGACAGCTCCTACAATGAGCAGTTCTTC